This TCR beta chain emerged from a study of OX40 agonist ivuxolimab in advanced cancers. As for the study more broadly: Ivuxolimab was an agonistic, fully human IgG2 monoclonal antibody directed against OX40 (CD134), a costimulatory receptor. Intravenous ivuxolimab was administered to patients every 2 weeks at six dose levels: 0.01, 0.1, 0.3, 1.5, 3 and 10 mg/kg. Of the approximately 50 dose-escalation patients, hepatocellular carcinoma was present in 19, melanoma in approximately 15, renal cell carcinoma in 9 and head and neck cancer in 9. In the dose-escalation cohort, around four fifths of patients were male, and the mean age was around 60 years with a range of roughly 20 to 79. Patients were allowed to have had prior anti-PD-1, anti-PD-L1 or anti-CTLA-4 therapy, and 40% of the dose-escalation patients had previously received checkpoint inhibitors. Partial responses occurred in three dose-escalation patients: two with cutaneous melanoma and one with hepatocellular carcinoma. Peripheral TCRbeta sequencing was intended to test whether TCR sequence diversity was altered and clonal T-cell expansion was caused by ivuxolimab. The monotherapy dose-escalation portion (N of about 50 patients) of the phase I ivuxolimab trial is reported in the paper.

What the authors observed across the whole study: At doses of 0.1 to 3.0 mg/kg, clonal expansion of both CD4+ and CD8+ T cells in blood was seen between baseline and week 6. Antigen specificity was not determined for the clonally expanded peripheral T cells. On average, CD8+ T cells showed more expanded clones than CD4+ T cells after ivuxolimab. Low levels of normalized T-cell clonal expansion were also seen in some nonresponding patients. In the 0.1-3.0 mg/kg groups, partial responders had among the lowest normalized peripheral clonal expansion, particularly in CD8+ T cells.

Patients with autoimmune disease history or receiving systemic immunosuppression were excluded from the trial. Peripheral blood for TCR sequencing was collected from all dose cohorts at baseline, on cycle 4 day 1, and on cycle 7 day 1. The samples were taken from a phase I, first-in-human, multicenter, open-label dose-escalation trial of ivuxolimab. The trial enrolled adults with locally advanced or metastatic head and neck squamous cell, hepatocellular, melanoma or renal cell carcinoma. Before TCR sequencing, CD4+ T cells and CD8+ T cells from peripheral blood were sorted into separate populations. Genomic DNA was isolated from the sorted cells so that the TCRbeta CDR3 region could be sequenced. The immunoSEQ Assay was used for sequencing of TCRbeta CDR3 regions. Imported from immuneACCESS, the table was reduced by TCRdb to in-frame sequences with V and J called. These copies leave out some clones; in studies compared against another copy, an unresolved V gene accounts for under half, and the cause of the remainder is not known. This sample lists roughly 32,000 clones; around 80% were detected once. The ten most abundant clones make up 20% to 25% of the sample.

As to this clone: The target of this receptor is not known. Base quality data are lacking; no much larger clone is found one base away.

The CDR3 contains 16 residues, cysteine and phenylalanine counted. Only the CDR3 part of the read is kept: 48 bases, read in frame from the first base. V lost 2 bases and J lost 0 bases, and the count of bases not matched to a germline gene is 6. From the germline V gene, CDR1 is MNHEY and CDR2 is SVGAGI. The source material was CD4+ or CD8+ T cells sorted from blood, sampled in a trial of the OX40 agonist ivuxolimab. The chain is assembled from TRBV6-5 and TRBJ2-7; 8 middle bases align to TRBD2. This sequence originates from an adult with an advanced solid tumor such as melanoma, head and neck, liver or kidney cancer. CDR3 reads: CASSYRSAGASYEQYF. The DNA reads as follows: TGTGCCAGCAGTTACAGGTCAGCGGGGGCCTCCTACGAGCAGTACTTC.